This entry lists 20 T cell receptor beta chains sequenced from one sample in a study of blood T cell repertoires in COVID-19. The method was immunoSEQ multiplex PCR; TCRdb's version includes in-frame clones alone and lacks a portion of them. The table shows approximately 200,000 clones, with approximately 92% occurring only once. Material: PBMCs or T cells enriched from blood (not recorded which). These receptors were taken from a woman in her thirties or forties with acute COVID-19.

This clone was detected only a few times. The chain has TRBV10-3 and TRBJ2-7, with 8 nucleotides matching TRBD1. With 0 bases clipped from V and 4 bases from J, the junction kept 11 bases outside the gene matches. CDR1 is ENHRY and CDR2 is SYGVKD in the germline V gene. The CDR3 is 17 amino acids. The CDR3, as DNA: TGTGCCATCAGTGAGTCTGGTGGAGGACAGGGTGGTTACGAGCAGTACTTC. It encodes CAISESGGGQGGYEQYF.

The chain has TRBV19 and TRBJ2-7; a weak D match, TRBD1 (5 bases). Germline assignment: CDR1 LNHDA and CDR2 SQIVND (reference sequence). Trimming shortened V by 2 bases and J by 6 bases, and 8 bases separated the two germline ends. The CDR3 length is 12 residues. CDR3 loop: CASSIQGGEQYF. The CDR3 DNA is TGTGCCAGTAGTATACAGGGTGGCGAGCAGTACTTC.

This chain links TRBV9 with TRBJ2-5; TRBD1 matches 9 bases. J was trimmed by 4 bases and V by 0 bases; bases with no gene match: 7. This CDR3 is built from 16 residues. Germline values: CDR1 SGDLS, CDR2 YYNGEE. CDR3 amino acids: CASSVGVGQGRETQYF. The CDR3, as DNA: TGTGCCAGCAGCGTAGGTGTGGGACAGGGACGAGAGACCCAGTACTTC.

The chain has TRBV7-9 and TRBJ2-2; no reliable D call. Germline CDR1 and CDR2: SEHNR and FQNEAQ (reference sequence). V shed 5 bases and J shed 1 base, with 5 bases lying between them. The CDR3 contains 13 residues. CDR3 nucleotide sequence: TGTGCCAGCAGCCACTTGAACACCGGGGAGCTGTTTTTT. This codes for CASSHLNTGELFF.

V gene TRBV27 combines with J gene TRBJ2-7; 9 bases agree with TRBD1. Germline assignment: CDR1 MNHEY and CDR2 SMNVEV (reference sequence). The CDR3 has 15 residues. Trimming at V came to 2 bases and at J to 7 bases, leaving 9 bases not matched to a gene. The CDR3 DNA reads TGTGCCAGCAGTTTAACAGGGGGCAGACCCCTGGAGCAGTACTTC. Translated, it gives CASSLTGGRPLEQYF.

The J gene is TRBJ1-1, the V gene TRBV5-1; 8 bases fit TRBD1. CDR1 and CDR2 from the germline V gene are SGHRS and YFSETQ. Germline trimming cut 0 bases from V and 6 bases from J; bases unmatched to any gene: 4. The CDR3 has 14 residues. CDR3 sequence reads: CASSLEQGVPEAFF. The CDR3 DNA reads as TGCGCCAGCAGCTTGGAACAGGGGGTGCCTGAAGCTTTCTTT.

V gene TRBV4-1 combines with J gene TRBJ1-1; tentative D call: TRBD1 (6 bases). The V end was cut by 2 bases, the J end by 1 base, with 8 bases between. CDR3 length: 14 residues. The germline gives CDR1 MGHRA, CDR2 YSYEKL. CDR3 nucleotides: TGCGCCAGCAGCCAATGGACAGCGAACACTGAAGCTTTCTTT. Translation: CASSQWTANTEAFF.

The chain joins TRBV4-2 to TRBJ2-5; the D gene is possibly TRBD2 (5 bases). Trimming removed 4 bases at V and 1 base at J, with 10 bases between. The CDR3 covers 14 residues. Germline V lookup: CDR1 LGHNA, CDR2 YNFKEQ. CDR3 loop: CASSLRAGQETQYF. The CDR3 DNA reads as TGTGCCAGCAGCCTACGGGCGGGCCAAGAGACCCAGTACTTC.

This rearrangement joins TRBV19 to TRBJ2-5; the D gene is possibly TRBD1 (5 bases). Germline CDR1 and CDR2: LNHDA and SQIVND (reference sequence). The CDR3 has 14 residues. The V gene lost 7 bases and the J gene lost 1 base, with 13 bases spanning the gap. CDR3 nucleotides: TGTGCCAGTACCCAGGGTGGCATCCAAGAGACCCAGTACTTC. This encodes CASTQGGIQETQYF.

The V call is TRBV5-6, the J call TRBJ2-1, with 10 bases fitting TRBD1. The V gene end was trimmed by 5 bases and the J gene end by 8 bases; junction bases not matched to a gene: 10. The CDR3 is 15 residues long. CDR1 SGHDT and CDR2 YYEEEE come from the germline V gene. The CDR3 loop is CASRLTGGASDEQFF. As DNA, the CDR3 is TGTGCCAGCAGGCTGACAGGGGGCGCGTCCGATGAGCAGTTCTTC.

V gene TRBV7-9 combines with J gene TRBJ1-1; the match to TRBD1 covers 8 bases. CDR1 is SEHNR and CDR2 is FQNEAQ in the germline V gene (reference sequence). Unmatched junction bases numbered 3, after V lost 5 bases and J lost 1 base. There are 14 residues in the CDR3. In nucleotides, the CDR3 is TGTGCCAGCAGCCTCACAGGGGGGAACACTGAAGCTTTCTTT. This sequence encodes CASSLTGGNTEAFF.

In its sample, this clone was seen a few times. The chain couples TRBV2 to TRBJ1-2; TRBD1 is a possible D gene (6 bases). CDR1 and CDR2 from the germline V gene are SNHLY and FYNNEI. Between the trimmed V and J ends, which lost 2 bases and 3 bases, there was a span of 16 bases. This CDR3 is 16 amino acids long. The CDR3 DNA is TGTGCCAGCAGTGAAATCGGGGGGACAAAATACTATGGCTACACCTTC. Translation: CASSEIGGTKYYGYTF.

This rearrangement joins TRBV7-9 to TRBJ2-6, with D perhaps TRBD2 (5 bases). This CDR3 is 17 amino acids long. With 5 bases removed from V and 0 bases from J, the gap between germline ends came to 14 bases. Germline-derived CDR1 and CDR2 are SEHNR and FQNEAQ (reference sequence). The chain's CDR3 is CASSAWTGSSGANVLTF. The DNA of the CDR3 is TGTGCCAGCAGCGCGTGGACGGGAAGCTCTGGGGCCAACGTCCTGACTTTC. The full variable domain, its missing parts supplied by reference TRBV7-9 and TRBJ2-6, is DTGVSQNPRHKITKRGQNVTFRCDPISEHNRLYWYRQTLGQGPEFLTYFQNEAQLEKSRLLSDRFSAERPKGSFSTLEIQRTEQGDSAMYLCASSAWTGSSGANVLTFGAGSRLTVL.

This clone showed up just once. Other DNA sequences of this sample code for an identical CDR3. The genes are TRBV5-1 and TRBJ2-7; 9 bases are shared with TRBD1. J was trimmed by 4 bases and V by 4 bases; bases with no gene match: 6. The germline gives CDR1 SGHRS, CDR2 YFSETQ. The CDR3 length is 14 residues. The CDR3 sequence is CASSPGTGQYEQYF. CDR3 DNA sequence: TGCGCCAGCAGCCCCGGGACAGGGCAATACGAGCAGTACTTC.

The rearrangement joins TRBV19 to TRBJ1-2; D not certain. Trimming removed 3 bases from V and 4 bases from J, with 6 bases in between. Germline V gene lookup returns CDR1 LNHDA and CDR2 SQIVND (reference sequence). The CDR3 has 12 amino acids. CDR3 residues: CASSILSYGYTF. The CDR3 DNA follows: TGTGCCAGTAGTATCCTCAGCTATGGCTACACCTTC.

The rearrangement uses TRBV19 and TRBJ1-2; perhaps TRBD1 as D (6 bases). This CDR3 is built from 13 residues. Germline assignment: CDR1 LNHDA and CDR2 SQIVND (reference sequence). V was trimmed by 5 bases and J by 6 bases, leaving 13 bases between them. CDR3 region: CASSGPGDNGYTF. The CDR3 nucleotides read TGTGCCAGTAGTGGTCCCGGGGACAATGGCTACACCTTC.

This sequence joins TRBV19 and TRBJ2-1; 7 bases agree with TRBD2. This CDR3 is 16 amino acids long. After removal of 6 bases from V and 3 bases from J, the junction contained 11 bases not matched to a gene. In germline, CDR1 is LNHDA, CDR2 SQIVND (reference sequence). CDR3 DNA: TGTGCCAGTAGGACCTCGGGTAGCGGGTACTACAATGAGCAGTTCTTC. Amino acids: CASRTSGSGYYNEQFF.

The chain employs TRBV5-5 and TRBJ1-5; no clear D gene. CDR3 length: 14 residues. Germline CDR1 SGHKS, CDR2 YYEKEE (reference sequence). V gave up 0 bases and J gave up 3 bases, with 7 bases separating them. CDR3 loop: CASSLGSTNQPQHF. The CDR3 DNA reads as TGTGCCAGCAGCTTGGGCAGTACCAATCAGCCCCAGCATTTT.

The chain links TRBV4-1 to TRBJ2-5, with 7 bases lining up with TRBD1. J gave up 1 base and V 0 bases, and 11 bases lay outside the gene matches. The germline gives CDR1 MGHRA, CDR2 YSYEKL. The CDR3 has 18 amino acids. The CDR3 reads CASSQDPRQGVIQETQYF. CDR3 sequence (DNA): TGCGCCAGCAGCCAAGACCCAAGACAGGGCGTCATCCAAGAGACCCAGTACTTC.

The V gene is TRBV4-2, the J gene TRBJ1-2; D unresolved. V gave up 0 bases and J gave up 5 bases, with 13 bases separating them. This CDR3 is built from 15 residues. CDR1 and CDR2 (germline): LGHNA, YNFKEQ. In DNA, the CDR3 is TGTGCCAGCAGCCAAGATCATGAGAGCGCTTATGGCTACACCTTC. It encodes CASSQDHESAYGYTF.